This paragraph reports one T cell receptor (beta chain). The data are from a study of T cell responses to AZD1222 COVID-19 vaccine. Generated by immunoSEQ multiplex PCR, the TCRdb table keeps only in-frame clones and is missing some. This sample yields about 120,000 clones, of which 70% to 90% are seen a single time; approximately 5.4% belongs to the top ten. Germline CDR1 is MDHEN and CDR2 is SYDVKM. The CDR3 is made up of 14 amino acids. J gave up 6 bases and V 7 bases, and 7 bases lay outside the gene matches. The source of this sequence is an adult in good health. The chain is built from TRBV28 and TRBJ1-3; 9 nucleotides agree with TRBD1. Sequencing used peripheral blood, obtained on day 0 of AZD1222 vaccination. The CDR3 sequence is CASTSGQGTNTIYF. The CDR3 DNA is TGTGCCAGCACCTCGGGACAGGGAACAAACACCATATATTTT.